Listed below are T cell receptor beta chains from one sample, sequenced in a study of blood T cell repertoires in COVID-19. The table came from immunoSEQ multiplex PCR; TCRdb's copy has only in-frame clones and leaves some out. The repertoire holds about 440,000 clones, with 70% to 90% as singletons. Source material: PBMCs or T cells enriched from blood (not recorded which). The receptors stem from a woman aged 18-29 years with acute COVID-19. The CDR3 runs from the conserved cysteine through the conserved F or W. D genes are given only for firm matches. Only part of the rows carry a size: once, few, many, or a class if the clone is expanded.

J,size,V,D,DNA,CDR3
TRBJ2-2,NA,TRBV28,NA,TGTGCCAGCAGTGACACTCCAAGAGAGCTGTTTTTT,CASSDTPRELFF
TRBJ2-5,NA,TRBV4-2,TRBD2,TGTGCCAGCAGCCGGTCTAGCGGGGGGGAACAAGAGACCCAGTACTTC,CASSRSSGGEQETQYF
TRBJ1-2,NA,TRBV7-9,NA,TGTGCCAGCAGCCAAGGACGGACACCCAGCTATGGCTACACCTTC,CASSQGRTPSYGYTF
TRBJ2-3,NA,TRBV28,NA,TGTGCCAGCAGTTCGGCCGGCAGGGGACCTTTCACAGATACGCAGTATTTT,CASSSAGRGPFTDTQYF
TRBJ2-7,few,TRBV4-3,TRBD2,TGCGCCAGCAGCCAAGATAGGACTAGCGTCTCCTACGAGCAGTACTTC,CASSQDRTSVSYEQYF
TRBJ2-1,NA,TRBV6-1,NA,TGTGCCAGCAGTGACCCGGGGGGCCCCTACAATGAGCAGTTCTTC,CASSDPGGPYNEQFF
TRBJ1-2,NA,TRBV3-1/TRBV3-2,NA,TGTGCCAGCAGCCAAGGCCCCGGGACAATCTATGGCTACACCTTC,CASSQGPGTIYGYTF
TRBJ2-7,NA,TRBV19,TRBD2,TGTGCCAGTAGTCCTACTAGCGGGAGGGCTCATGACTACGAGCAGTACTTC,CASSPTSGRAHDYEQYF
TRBJ1-2,NA,TRBV5-6,TRBD1,TGTGCCAGCAGCCTACGACAGGGGGATGGCTACACCTTC,CASSLRQGDGYTF
TRBJ1-2,NA,TRBV28,NA,TGTGCCAGCAGTTTGTCGGACAAAACTAACTATGGCTACACCTTC,CASSLSDKTNYGYTF
TRBJ1-2,NA,TRBV15,TRBD1,TGTGCCACCAGCAGAGATTTGGGGACAGGGGATAGTGGCTACACCTTC,CATSRDLGTGDSGYTF
TRBJ2-1,once,TRBV19,TRBD1,TGTGCCAGTAGTGGGGGGACAGGGGGCAAAATAACGGAGAGGGGAGGTGTCTCCTACAATGAGCAGTTCTTC,CASSGGTGGKITERGGVSYNEQFF
TRBJ1-1,NA,TRBV19,NA,TGTGCCAGTAGTATAGATAGGGACTCGGACACTGAAGCTTTCTTT,CASSIDRDSDTEAFF
TRBJ1-2,NA,TRBV18,NA,TGTGCCACAGGCGGGGCAGGGAATGCCTACACCTTC,CATGGAGNAYTF
TRBJ1-2,NA,TRBV5-6,NA,TGTGCCAGCAGCTTCGGGGGAAGGGACACCTTC,CASSFGGRDTF
TRBJ2-1,NA,TRBV7-3,TRBD2,TGTGCCAGCAGCTTAGCGGGGGGCAATGAGCAGTTCTTC,CASSLAGGNEQFF
TRBJ1-6,NA,TRBV30,TRBD1,TGTGCCTGGAGGGGACAGGGAAGTTCACCCCTCCACTTT,CAWRGQGSSPLHF